The T cell receptor (beta chain) described here comes from a study of CD8 T cells in Susac syndrome. Looked up from germline, CDR1 is SGHTA and CDR2 is FQGNSA. With 2 bases clipped from V and 5 bases from J, the junction kept 9 bases outside the gene matches. This CDR3 is built from 16 residues. CD8+ and CD4+ T cells circulating in blood were sequenced for TCR beta. Random hexamers served to reverse transcribe about 0.45 to 1 ug RNA. The amplification used immunoSEQ multiplex PCR on TCR beta CDR3; it spanned 54 Vbeta and 13 Jbeta. TCRdb reanalysed the immunoSEQ multiplex PCR reads using MiXCR and keeps one entry per CDR3 protein. Here the sample spans 150,000 to 200,000 distinct CDR3 sequences, roughly 94% being singletons.

This rearrangement joins TRBV7-2 to TRBJ2-7; 10 nucleotides line up with TRBD2. This TCR was sampled from a human donor with multiple sclerosis. The specimen sequenced was CD4+ T cells from PBMCs. Here the CDR3 reads CASSLMGAGGGDEQYF. CDR3 in DNA: TGTGCCAGCAGCTTAATGGGAGCGGGAGGGGGGGACGAGCAGTACTTC.